Listed below are T cell receptor beta chains from one sample, sequenced in a study of blood T cell repertoires in COVID-19. The repertoire was sequenced with immunoSEQ multiplex PCR; TCRdb's copy has only in-frame clones and lacks some. The sample lists fewer than 250,000 clones, about 90% occurring once. The sequenced material came from PBMCs or T cells enriched from blood (not recorded which). These receptors came from a young man who had been exposed to COVID-19. CDR3s include the opening cysteine and the closing phenylalanine or tryptophan. Fields, in order: V gene, J gene, clone size, D gene, CDR3 DNA, CDR3 protein. D genes are given only for firm matches. Part of the rows lack a size; the others show once, few, many or a class for expanded clones.

V: TRBV11-2; J: TRBJ2-7; size: -; D: TRBD2; DNA: TGTGCCAGCAGCTCTGCGGGGGACTCCTACGAGCAGTACTTC; CDR3: CASSSAGDSYEQYF
V: TRBV10-1; J: TRBJ2-5; size: -; D: TRBD2; DNA: TGCGCCAGCAGTGACGGGGCTAGCGGGGGGATCCAAGAGACCCAGTACTTC; CDR3: CASSDGASGGIQETQYF
V: TRBV7-8; J: TRBJ2-2; size: -; D: TRBD1; DNA: TGTGCCAGCAGCTTAACAGGGGGCGGTTGGGAGCTGTTTTTT; CDR3: CASSLTGGGWELFF
V: TRBV3-1/TRBV3-2; J: TRBJ2-7; size: -; D: TRBD1; DNA: TGTGCCAGCAGTCGCTTACCACCCGGGACAGGGACAGAAGAGCAGTACTTC; CDR3: CASSRLPPGTGTEEQYF
V: TRBV25-1; J: TRBJ1-5; size: once; D: -; DNA: TGTGCCAGCAGTGAGAGCGGGGCCAATCAGCCCCAGCATTTT; CDR3: CASSESGANQPQHF
V: TRBV4-3; J: TRBJ2-7; size: once; D: -; DNA: TGCGCCAGCAGCCAAGAGAAGCCGGGCAGGGCCCACTACGAGCAGTACTTC; CDR3: CASSQEKPGRAHYEQYF
V: TRBV10-3; J: TRBJ1-2; size: -; D: TRBD1; DNA: TGTGCCACCCTGAAATTTACCGGGACAGGGGGAGGGGGCTACACCTTC; CDR3: CATLKFTGTGGGGYTF
V: TRBV7-9; J: TRBJ2-1; size: -; D: TRBD2; DNA: TGTGCCAGCAGCTTTCAGGGACTATCAAGCTCCTACAATGAGCAGTTCTTC; CDR3: CASSFQGLSSSYNEQFF
V: TRBV11-2; J: TRBJ1-5; size: -; D: -; DNA: TGTGCCAGCAGCTTTGACAGCTTCAATCAGCCCCAGCATTTT; CDR3: CASSFDSFNQPQHF
V: TRBV18; J: TRBJ1-5; size: few; D: TRBD1; DNA: TGTGCCAGCTCAAAGGGACAGACTAATCAGCCCCAGCATTTT; CDR3: CASSKGQTNQPQHF
V: TRBV11-3; J: TRBJ1-6; size: -; D: TRBD1; DNA: TGTGCCAGCAGCTGTACCAGACAGGGGCCATCCTATAATTCACCCCTCCACTTT; CDR3: CASSCTRQGPSYNSPLHF
V: TRBV6-5; J: TRBJ2-2; size: once; D: -; DNA: TGTGCCAGCAGTAACGGGGGGGAGCTGTTTTTT; CDR3: CASSNGGELFF
V: TRBV4-3; J: TRBJ1-6; size: once; D: -; DNA: TGCGCCAGCAGCCAAGACCGGAGTCACCTCCACTTT; CDR3: CASSQDRSHLHF
V: TRBV19; J: TRBJ1-4; size: -; D: -; DNA: TGTGCCAGTAAGAGGGCACCTAATGAAAAACTGTTTTTT; CDR3: CASKRAPNEKLFF
V: TRBV19; J: TRBJ1-3; size: -; D: TRBD1; DNA: TGTGCCAGTATGGGCTTACACCTGACAGGGACTGGAAACACCATATATTTT; CDR3: CASMGLHLTGTGNTIYF
V: TRBV6-5; J: TRBJ1-4; size: -; D: -; DNA: TGTGCCAGCCCCACCCGGGAGGATGAAAAACTGTTTTTT; CDR3: CASPTREDEKLFF
V: TRBV7-2; J: TRBJ2-1; size: -; D: TRBD2; DNA: TGTGCCAGCAGCCGCGGGGGGAGCTCCTACAATGAGCAGTTCTTC; CDR3: CASSRGGSSYNEQFF
V: TRBV5-6; J: TRBJ2-1; size: -; D: TRBD2; DNA: TGTGCCAGCAGCATCATCGGGGGGGAAGAGTTCTTC; CDR3: CASSIIGGEEFF
V: TRBV7-9; J: TRBJ2-7; size: -; D: -; DNA: TGTGCCAGCAGCCATACAGCGGACTACAACTACGAGCAGTACTTC; CDR3: CASSHTADYNYEQYF
V: TRBV5-1; J: TRBJ2-2; size: few; D: -; DNA: TGCGCCAGCAGGAGGGCGGATAGGAACACCGGGGAGCTGTTTTTT; CDR3: CASRRADRNTGELFF
V: TRBV9; J: TRBJ1-4; size: -; D: TRBD1; DNA: TGTGCCAGCAGCGTAGTACAGGGGGGTCTTTTT; CDR3: CASSVVQGGLF
V: TRBV30; J: TRBJ1-3; size: few; D: -; DNA: TGTGCCTGGAGTGACAGGATAGTCTCTGGAAACACCATATATTTT; CDR3: CAWSDRIVSGNTIYF
V: TRBV4-1; J: TRBJ2-7; size: -; D: -; DNA: TGCGCCAGCAGTGCTGACAGGAGAGGGGGGCAGTACTTC; CDR3: CASSADRRGGQYF
V: TRBV29-1; J: TRBJ1-3; size: -; D: -; DNA: TGCAGCGTTGATGGGGGGAATGGAAACACCATATATTTT; CDR3: CSVDGGNGNTIYF
V: TRBV5-4; J: TRBJ2-3; size: -; D: TRBD2; DNA: TGTGCCAGCAGCGGAGGTACTAGCGGGTCAGATACGCAGTATTTT; CDR3: CASSGGTSGSDTQYF
V: TRBV5-1; J: TRBJ1-1; size: -; D: -; DNA: TGCGCCAGCAGCCTCCACCGAGGTACTGAAGCTTTCTTT; CDR3: CASSLHRGTEAFF
V: TRBV5-4; J: TRBJ1-1; size: once; D: -; DNA: TGTGCCAGCAGCTCGAACCCGGGGGGGGCGAACACTGAAGCTTTCTTT; CDR3: CASSSNPGGANTEAFF
V: TRBV5-4; J: TRBJ2-7; size: -; D: -; DNA: TGTGCCAGCTCTGGGGACAACTCCTACGAGCAGTACTTC; CDR3: CASSGDNSYEQYF
V: TRBV7-6; J: TRBJ2-1; size: few; D: -; DNA: TGTGCCAGCAGCTGGTACTCGAGCTCCTACAATGAGCAGTTCTTC; CDR3: CASSWYSSSYNEQFF
V: TRBV3-1/TRBV3-2; J: TRBJ2-2; size: -; D: -; DNA: TGTGCCAGCAGCTCCCTCCCGGGGGATACCGGGGAGCTGTTTTTT; CDR3: CASSSLPGDTGELFF
V: TRBV4-1; J: TRBJ1-6; size: -; D: -; DNA: TGCGCCAGCAGCCAAGGACGGGACGGGGGGAATAATTCACCCCTCCACTTT; CDR3: CASSQGRDGGNNSPLHF
V: TRBV4-2; J: TRBJ1-1; size: once; D: -; DNA: TGTGCCAGCAGCTTTGAGGTCTTAGGCAATACTGAAGCTTTCTTT; CDR3: CASSFEVLGNTEAFF
V: TRBV27; J: TRBJ2-7; size: once; D: -; DNA: TGTGCCAGTAAACGGGCCTACGAGCAGTACTTC; CDR3: CASKRAYEQYF
V: TRBV27; J: TRBJ1-1; size: -; D: -; DNA: TGTGCCAGCAGCACCACAAGCGACACTGAAGCTTTCTTT; CDR3: CASSTTSDTEAFF
V: TRBV27; J: TRBJ2-5; size: -; D: TRBD1; DNA: TGTGCCAGCAGTGTCTGGACAGGAGCCAAAGAGACCCAGTACTTC; CDR3: CASSVWTGAKETQYF
V: TRBV19; J: TRBJ1-2; size: -; D: -; DNA: TGTGCCAGTAGTAACTCGGACTATTTACCTTCTAACTATGGCTACACCTTC; CDR3: CASSNSDYLPSNYGYTF
V: TRBV7-2; J: TRBJ1-2; size: -; D: TRBD1; DNA: TGTGCCAGCAGCCCTGCGAGGACAGGAGGGGGCTACACCTTC; CDR3: CASSPARTGGGYTF
V: TRBV4-1; J: TRBJ2-1; size: -; D: TRBD2; DNA: TGCGCCAGCAGCCGAGAACCGGGACTAGCGGGGATAAGCACCTACAATGAGCAGTTCTTC; CDR3: CASSREPGLAGISTYNEQFF
V: TRBV19; J: TRBJ2-7; size: -; D: -; DNA: TGTGCCAGTAGTATTTCGGACAGCTCCTACGAGCAGTACTTC; CDR3: CASSISDSSYEQYF
V: TRBV3-1/TRBV3-2; J: TRBJ2-7; size: -; D: TRBD2; DNA: TGTGCCAGCAGCCATGGGACTAGTAGCCACTACGAGCAGTACTTC; CDR3: CASSHGTSSHYEQYF
V: TRBV9; J: TRBJ1-1; size: -; D: -; DNA: TGTGCCAGCAGCGGGGGGAGGGCAACCATGAACACTGAAGCTTTCTTT; CDR3: CASSGGRATMNTEAFF
V: TRBV5-5; J: TRBJ2-3; size: -; D: -; DNA: TGTGCCAGCAGCGCCGCACTAGTCCCCTCAGATACGCAGTATTTT; CDR3: CASSAALVPSDTQYF
V: TRBV30; J: TRBJ1-2; size: -; D: -; DNA: TGTGCCTGGACCTCGGAGGCTAACTATGGCTACACCTTC; CDR3: CAWTSEANYGYTF
V: TRBV19; J: TRBJ2-3; size: few; D: -; DNA: TGTGCCACCGAGGCCGGGGGTACAGATACGCAGTATTTT; CDR3: CATEAGGTDTQYF
V: TRBV15; J: TRBJ1-5; size: -; D: -; DNA: TGTGCCACCAGCAGCTCGAATCAGCCCCAGCATTTT; CDR3: CATSSSNQPQHF